This TCR beta chain came from a study of blood T cell repertoires in COVID-19. CDR3 length: 15 amino acids. CDR1 is MNHNY and CDR2 is SVGAGI in the germline V gene (reference sequence). The J segment lost 4 bases and the V segment lost 7 bases, leaving 11 bases of the junction unmatched. The study drew participants aged about 18 to 95 years from about two dozen US areas. Each participant's cohort was designated according to participant-reported clinical history. Original data processing: The assay estimated nucleated cells by amplifying reference gene primers. The data were produced by immunoSEQ multiplex PCR, yet TCRdb's version contains in-frame clones alone and is incomplete. Clonal size and the V and J genes are those of that table, whereas D and trimming came from the DNA. The sample consists of about 180,000 clones, about 91% of them appearing once.

The rearrangement uses TRBV6-6 and TRBJ2-3, with 7 positions matching TRBD2. Sequencing was done on a sample of PBMCs or T cells enriched from blood (not recorded which). This receptor was taken from a woman aged 40 to 55 with acute COVID-19. The chain's CDR3 is CASIARGVLADTQYF. CDR3 in DNA: TGTGCCAGCATCGCCCGGGGGGTCTTAGCAGATACGCAGTATTTT.